This T cell receptor beta chain was identified in a study of shared clonotypes between healthy human individuals. Study at large: Each donor contributed plates that comprised three CD4 naive, three CD4 memory, two CD8 naive and one CD8 memory.

Measured with immunoSEQ multiplex PCR; TCRdb has only the in-frame clones, and not every one. The sample yields around 2,100,000 clones, roughly 94% seen once. Study outcomes and limitations: Rarefaction showed that sequencing of sorted subsets was incomplete (despite large depth).

This clone was recorded once. Its antigen is still unknown. CD45RO-negative, CCR7-selected cells formed the naive CD8 fraction, which excluded terminally differentiated effector memory CD45RA+ cells. Germline CDR1 reads GTSNPN; CDR2 reads SVGIG (reference sequence). J lost 5 bases, V lost 2 bases, and 8 bases had no gene match. CDR3 size: 14 residues. This receptor was obtained from a man aged 18 to 35 in good health. The sequencing input was naive CD8+ T cells sorted from blood. This chain connects TRBV30 to TRBJ2-5; 7 bases are a match to TRBD1. CDR3: CAWSFTGVGETQYF. In DNA, the CDR3 is TGTGCCTGGAGTTTTACAGGGGTCGGGGAGACCCAGTACTTC.